This passage covers 10 T cell receptor beta chains from one sample sequenced in a study of cytomegalovirus exposure and HLA in healthy donors. Produced via immunoSEQ multiplex PCR; TCRdb's table is partial and in-frame only. The sample lists tens of thousands of clones, 90% to 95% occurring once. Sequenced sample: PBMCs. The receptors derive from a woman in her late teens or twenties in good health and CMV-seronegative.

A remark on this clone: One junction end does not reproduce the germline sequence, and a read error may be involved. The genes are TRBV7-7 and TRBJ2-2; 7 nucleotides line up with TRBD1. The CDR3 loop spans 14 amino acids. Germline V gene data show CDR1 as SSHAT and CDR2 as FNYEAQ (reference sequence). DNA for the CDR3: TGTGCTAGCAGCCCAGACAGGGACACCGGGGAGCTGTTTTTT. It is translated as CASSPDRDTGELFF.

The chain employs TRBV5-1 and TRBJ2-3; D not certain. V lost 0 bases and J 0 bases, leaving 8 bases between the germline ends. This CDR3 is 15 amino acids long. From germline, CDR1 is SGHRS and CDR2 YFSETQ. In DNA form, the CDR3 reads TGCGCCAGCAGCTTGGTAGTTCTGAGCACAGATACGCAGTATTTT. Amino acids: CASSLVVLSTDTQYF.

The rearrangement links TRBV19 to TRBJ2-2, with TRBD1 identical over 9 bases. The CDR3 totals 14 residues. The trim removed 8 bases at V and 5 bases at J, leaving 6 bases unmatched. Per the germline V gene, CDR1 is LNHDA and CDR2 is SQIVND (reference sequence). DNA of the CDR3: TGTGCCAGTGGAAGGGACAGGGATACCGGGGAGCTGTTTTTT. Translation: CASGRDRDTGELFF.

This rearrangement joins TRBV28 to TRBJ1-5; no clear D gene. The length of the CDR3 is 15 residues. Trimming cost V 6 bases and J 6 bases, with 18 bases left between them. Germline lookup yields CDR1 MDHEN and CDR2 SYDVKM. In DNA, the CDR3 is TGTGCCAGCAGCCTATTCCCCCGGAGTGGTCAGCCCCAGCATTTT. The encoded protein is CASSLFPRSGQPQHF.

This rearrangement joins TRBV27 to TRBJ2-7, with 12 bases lining up with TRBD1. This CDR3 contains 14 residues. With 4 bases clipped from V and 6 bases from J, the junction kept 4 bases outside the gene matches. The germline CDR1 and CDR2 sequences are MNHEY and SMNVEV (reference sequence). This CDR3 reads CASSSGTGGGEQYF. The CDR3 DNA reads TGTGCCAGCAGTTCGGGGACAGGGGGCGGCGAGCAGTACTTC.

This clone was counted a single time. The rearrangement joins TRBV6-1 to TRBJ2-5, with D perhaps matching TRBD2 (5 bases). Germline CDR1 reads MNHNS; CDR2 reads SASEGT. Trimming stripped 2 bases from V and 5 bases from J, with 15 bases between. This CDR3 is 15 amino acids long. CDR3 DNA sequence: TGTGCCAGCAGTGAACAAACGACCAGGAGGGAGACCCAGTACTTC. It encodes CASSEQTTRRETQYF.

The V gene is TRBV5-1, the J gene TRBJ2-1, with 8 positions matching TRBD2. The CDR3 length is 15 residues. J gave up 3 bases and V 0 bases, and 2 bases lay outside the gene matches. Germline CDR1 is SGHRS and CDR2 is YFSETQ. The CDR3, as DNA: TGCGCCAGCAGCTTGGGACTAGCGAGCTACAATGAGCAGTTCTTC. This sequence encodes CASSLGLASYNEQFF.

The chain combines TRBV2 with TRBJ2-3; 7 nucleotides line up with TRBD2. Germline V gives CDR1 SNHLY, CDR2 FYNNEI. The V and J ends lost 6 bases and 2 bases, in that order; junction bases with no gene match: 14. The CDR3 sequence is 17 residues long. Here the CDR3 DNA reads TGTGCCAGCAGCTTGCCCCCGGGAGCGGGGTCCACAGATACGCAGTATTTT. Amino acid sequence: CASSLPPGAGSTDTQYF.

The chain has TRBV29-1 and TRBJ2-5; 7 nucleotides agree with TRBD2. The length of the CDR3 is 13 residues. Germline V lookup: CDR1 SQVTM, CDR2 ANQGSEA. J gave up 3 bases and V 1 base, and 2 bases lay outside the gene matches. Written as DNA, the CDR3 is TGCAGCGTTGAAGGCCTAGCGGAAGAGACCCAGTACTTC. Amino acids: CSVEGLAEETQYF.

The V and J genes are TRBV25-1 and TRBJ2-1; D possibly corresponds to TRBD2 (5 bases). Trimming pared 4 bases from V and 12 bases from J, leaving 13 bases between. The V gene's germline CDR1 is MGHDK and CDR2 SYGVNS. The CDR3 extends over 12 amino acids. CDR3 amino acids: CASSGDGRGQFF. The CDR3 coding sequence is TGTGCCAGCAGTGGAGACGGACGGGGGCAGTTCTTC.